One and the same sample provided the 30 T cell receptor beta chains below, sequenced in a study of long-term antiretroviral therapy in people with HIV. Run at survey level, the immunoSEQ assay was version v3.0. TCRdb keeps only in-frame clones here, not all; method: immunoSEQ multiplex PCR. The sample has 23,000 or so clones; around four fifths are singletons. The sample was unsorted PBMCs, taken just over 4.2 years after starting antiretroviral therapy. Receptors were obtained from a man aged 25 to 40 with HIV.

This clone was seen more than once but under ten times. The chain combines TRBV19 with TRBJ1-2; D might be TRBD1 (5 bases). The V gene lost 4 bases and the J gene lost 7 bases, with 13 bases spanning the gap. The germline V gene has CDR1 LNHDA and CDR2 SQIVND (reference sequence). The CDR3 sequence is 13 residues long. The CDR3 DNA reads TGTGCCAGTAGTACCGGGACTCAGGGTGGCTACACCTTC. This translates into CASSTGTQGGYTF.

This clone was seen just once. V usage is TRBV27 and J usage is TRBJ2-2; unclear D gene. From germline, CDR1 is MNHEY and CDR2 SMNVEV (reference sequence). Trimming cost V 5 bases and J 2 bases, with 6 bases left between them. This CDR3 is 13 amino acids long. The DNA of the CDR3 is TGTGCCAGCAGTGGATACAACACCGGGGAGCTGTTTTTT. Translation gives CASSGYNTGELFF.

The chain links TRBV29-1 to TRBJ2-7; D gene uncertain. V gave up 0 bases and J gave up 1 base, with 13 bases separating them. This CDR3 is built from 15 residues. The V gene's germline CDR1 is SQVTM and CDR2 ANQGSEA. In nucleotides, the CDR3 is TGCAGCGTTGAAGACGACTCCCTTCTTTCCTACGAGCAGTACTTC. Amino acid sequence: CSVEDDSLLSYEQYF.

This chain links TRBV15 with TRBJ2-7; D unresolved. The germline gives CDR1 LNHNV, CDR2 YYDKDF (reference sequence). The CDR3 has 14 residues. V lost 4 bases and J lost 0, with 10 bases in between. The DNA of the CDR3 is TGTGCCACCAGCAAGCTCCTTAGCTCCTACGAGCAGTACTTC. This translates into CATSKLLSSYEQYF. Full variable domain (missing parts from reference TRBV15 and TRBJ2-7): DAMVIQNPRYQVTQFGKPVTLSCSQTLNHNVMYWYQQKSSQAPKLLFHYYDKDFNNEADTPDNFQSRRPNTSFCFLDIRSPGLGDTAMYLCATSKLLSSYEQYFGPGTRLTVT.

J is TRBJ1-2 and V is TRBV7-2; a weak D match, TRBD1 (6 bases). Trimming shortened V by 2 bases and J by 5 bases, and 12 bases separated the two germline ends. The germline gives CDR1 SGHTA, CDR2 FQGNSA. This CDR3 has 14 residues. The CDR3 sequence is CASSLTGTEYGYTF. CDR3 sequence (DNA): TGTGCCAGCAGCTTAACAGGGACGGAATATGGCTACACCTTC.

The chain combines TRBV9 with TRBJ1-1; TRBD1 matches 8 bases. The length of the CDR3 is 15 residues. Germline values: CDR1 SGDLS, CDR2 YYNGEE. V shed 1 base and J 3 bases; nucleotides not matched to a gene: 5. CDR3 DNA sequence: TGTGCCAGCAGCGTACCAGGGGGCGCAGACACTGAAGCTTTCTTT. Translating gives CASSVPGGADTEAFF.

The chain employs TRBV11-3 and TRBJ2-1, with a tentative D call TRBD2 (5 bases). Trimming took 5 bases from V and 7 from J, leaving 15 bases between them. CDR3 length equals 14 residues. Per germline, CDR1 SGHNT and CDR2 YENEEA. CDR3 residues: CASSAGQPGNEQFF. The CDR3 DNA is TGTGCCAGCAGCGCGGGCCAGCCTGGGAATGAGCAGTTCTTC.

This clone was detected only a few times. The chain is built from TRBV27 and TRBJ2-3; 8 bases match TRBD2. The CDR3 sequence is 14 residues long. The germline CDR1 and CDR2 sequences are MNHEY and SMNVEV (reference sequence). The trim removed 6 bases at V and 3 bases at J, leaving 5 bases unmatched. CDR3 amino acids: CASRNSGGTDTQYF. The CDR3, as DNA: TGTGCCAGCAGGAACAGCGGGGGAACAGATACGCAGTATTTT.

In this sample, this clone turned up a few times. CDR3 coding DNA: TGTGCCTGGGACGGACAGGAGTTACCAGGCTACACCTTC. This encodes CAWDGQELPGYTF. The chain recombines TRBV30 with TRBJ1-2; 7 bases are a match to TRBD1. The length of the CDR3 is 13 residues. J gave up 8 bases and V 5 bases, and 11 bases lay outside the gene matches. The germline V gene encodes CDR1 GTSNPN and CDR2 SVGIG (reference sequence).

This sequence joins TRBV4-1 and TRBJ1-5; D remains unclear. V was shortened by 1 base and J by 0 bases, with 10 bases between the two germline ends. This CDR3 has 16 amino acids. Germline-derived CDR1 and CDR2 are MGHRA and YSYEKL. The CDR3 protein is CASSQGPALSNQPQHF. CDR3 in DNA: TGCGCCAGCAGCCAAGGGCCAGCCCTTAGCAATCAGCCCCAGCATTTT.

The chain employs TRBV28 and TRBJ2-7, with a tentative D call TRBD1 (6 bases). The germline V gene has CDR1 MDHEN and CDR2 SYDVKM. Trimming took off 4 bases at V and 3 bases at J, with 19 bases between the two ends. The CDR3 covers 16 residues. Written as DNA, the CDR3 is TGTGCCAGCAGTTCATCCGGGACAACCGGATTCTACGAGCAGTACTTC. It is translated as CASSSSGTTGFYEQYF.

The J gene is TRBJ1-1, the V gene TRBV6-6, with D possibly being TRBD1 (5 bases). CDR1 is MNHNY, CDR2 SVGAGI, per germline (reference sequence). There are 14 residues in the CDR3. Trimming took off 5 bases at V and 5 bases at J, with 15 bases between the two ends. CDR3 nucleotide sequence: TGTGCCAGCAGTACTGGACGGAGGGGAACTGAAGCTTTCTTT. It encodes CASSTGRRGTEAFF.

This sequence joins TRBV4-2 and TRBJ2-1, with D maybe TRBD1 (5 bases). The CDR3 extends over 14 amino acids. Germline V gene lookup returns CDR1 LGHNA and CDR2 YNFKEQ. Deletions cut 2 bases from V and 6 bases from J, with 11 bases between. The CDR3: CASSQLTETNEQFF. DNA of the CDR3: TGTGCCAGCAGCCAACTGACAGAGACCAATGAGCAGTTCTTC.

This chain links TRBV10-2 with TRBJ2-1, with unresolved D. Germline V lookup: CDR1 WSHSY, CDR2 SAAADI. CDR3 length: 16 residues. V gave up 7 bases and J gave up 0 bases, with 16 bases separating them. This chain's CDR3 is CASTQLRSPSYNEQFF. Written as DNA, the CDR3 is TGCGCCAGCACCCAACTCCGGTCCCCCTCCTACAATGAGCAGTTCTTC.

This clone was detected only a few times. V and J are TRBV7-2 and TRBJ1-2; D is undetermined. Trimming cost V 5 bases and J 5 bases, with 12 bases left between them. The CDR3 has 13 residues. Germline values: CDR1 SGHTA, CDR2 FQGNSA. DNA of the CDR3: TGTGCCAGCAGCGCCTGGACGGTATATGGCTACACCTTC. It encodes CASSAWTVYGYTF.

The CDR3 sequence is CASSSTSVETQYF. CDR3 in DNA: TGTGCCAGCAGCTCCACTAGCGTGGAGACCCAGTACTTC. V usage is TRBV5-8 and J usage is TRBJ2-5; 7 nucleotides match TRBD2. V lost 3 bases to trimming and J lost 5 bases; unmatched junction nucleotides: 4. This CDR3 has 13 amino acids. Germline V gene sequence: CDR1 SGHTS, CDR2 YDEGEE. The full variable domain, with the rest looked up from reference TRBV5-8 and TRBJ2-5, is EAGVTQSPTHLIKTRGQQATLRCSPISGHTSVYWYQQALGLGLQFLLWYDEGEERNRGNFPPRFSGRQFPNYSSELNVNALELEDSALYLCASSSTSVETQYFGPGTRLLVL.

This chain uses TRBV7-9 with TRBJ1-1; D is unclear. Trimming removed 6 bases from V and 0 bases from J, with 8 bases in between. This CDR3 has 13 residues. CDR1 is SEHNR, CDR2 FQNEAQ, per germline (reference sequence). CDR3 residues: CASSSAMNTEAFF. CDR3 coding DNA: TGTGCCAGCAGTTCTGCGATGAACACTGAAGCTTTCTTT.

The chain joins TRBV7-2 to TRBJ1-2; 11 bases map to TRBD1. This CDR3 is built from 16 residues. Per the germline V gene, CDR1 is SGHTA and CDR2 is FQGNSA. After removal of 5 bases from V and 4 bases from J, the junction contained 9 bases not matched to a gene. The CDR3 region is CASSQSGTGGFYGYTF. CDR3 nucleotide sequence: TGTGCCAGCAGCCAATCCGGGACAGGGGGATTCTATGGCTACACCTTC.

The chain's CDR3 is CSVPGTGARTGELFF. CDR3 DNA: TGCAGCGTTCCCGGGACAGGGGCGCGGACCGGGGAGCTGTTTTTT. This chain uses TRBV29-1 with TRBJ2-2; 10 bases map to TRBD1. Germline V gives CDR1 SQVTM, CDR2 ANQGSEA. The length of the CDR3 is 15 residues. Trimming cost V 5 bases and J 5 bases; bases outside gene matches: 8.

The V and J genes are TRBV6-5 and TRBJ1-5; D gene ambiguous. The CDR3 runs 13 residues. CDR1 and CDR2 (germline): MNHEY, SVGAGI. The ends were cut back, 2 bases at V and 4 bases at J, with 6 bases in the middle. CDR3 amino acids: CASSYGENQPQHF. CDR3 coding DNA: TGTGCCAGCAGTTACGGAGAGAATCAGCCCCAGCATTTT.

This clone has more than one count but fewer than ten. V gene TRBV9 combines with J gene TRBJ1-5, with TRBD1 as a possible D gene (5 bases). The CDR3 is 15 amino acids. V was trimmed by 4 bases and J by 0 bases, leaving 11 bases between them. Germline CDR1 SGDLS, CDR2 YYNGEE. The CDR3 region has the DNA TGTGCCAGCAGCCTCCGCGGGGGTAGCAATCAGCCCCAGCATTTT. Its protein product is CASSLRGGSNQPQHF.

The V call is TRBV5-6, the J call TRBJ1-2; D is ambiguous. CDR1 and CDR2 from the germline V gene are SGHDT and YYEEEE. Trimming cost V 0 bases and J 4 bases, with 16 bases left between them. The CDR3 is 16 residues long. The CDR3, as DNA: TGTGCCAGCAGCTTGGGCCTTAGTGAGAAATCCTATGGCTACACCTTC. Its translation: CASSLGLSEKSYGYTF.

The chain uses TRBV6-5 and TRBJ1-2; D is uncertain. The CDR3 covers 15 residues. Germline CDR1 and CDR2: MNHEY and SVGAGI. Trimming stripped 3 bases from V and 7 bases from J, with 18 bases between. In DNA form, the CDR3 reads TGTGCCAGCAGTTATCTGGCAGACTGGGGTGGTGGCTACACCTTC. Its protein product is CASSYLADWGGGYTF.

The chain links TRBV5-1 to TRBJ2-2; D remains unclear. Germline V gives CDR1 SGHRS, CDR2 YFSETQ. Trimming left V 1 base short and J 7 bases short, with 11 bases between. This CDR3 has 14 residues. DNA of the CDR3: TGCGCCAGCAGCTTGATCAGGTCGATCGGGGAGCTGTTTTTT. Translation: CASSLIRSIGELFF.

The chain combines TRBV28 with TRBJ2-5; TRBD2 agrees at 9 bases. The trim removed 5 bases at V and 7 bases at J, leaving 17 bases unmatched. The CDR3 consists of 17 residues. Germline assignment: CDR1 MDHEN and CDR2 SYDVKM. CDR3 coding DNA: TGTGCCAGCAGTCCGGCCCTGCTAGCGGGACCCCTTGGGACCCAGTACTTC. Its translation: CASSPALLAGPLGTQYF.

This clone showed up just a few times. The chain is built from TRBV4-1 and TRBJ1-4; D is unresolved. Germline CDR1 MGHRA, CDR2 YSYEKL. The CDR3 has 12 residues. V was trimmed by 1 base and J by 7 bases, leaving 4 bases between them. CDR3 nucleotide sequence: TGCGCCAGCAGCCAAGTAGGTGAAAAACTGTTTTTT. Residues: CASSQVGEKLFF.

This chain joins TRBV18 and TRBJ1-6, with 7 bases aligning to TRBD1. The CDR3 is 14 amino acids. V lost 6 bases, J lost 8 bases, and 7 bases stayed unmatched. The V gene's germline CDR1 is KGHSH and CDR2 LQKENI. DNA of the CDR3: TGTGCCAGCTCCCTGGGACAGATGGATTCACCCCTCCACTTT. The encoded protein is CASSLGQMDSPLHF.

The chain employs TRBV18 and TRBJ2-1; TRBD2 agrees at 7 bases. The CDR3 consists of 15 residues. CDR1 KGHSH and CDR2 LQKENI come from the germline V gene. With V trimmed by 3 bases and J by 7 bases, 9 bases remained unmatched. CDR3: CASSPAPAGRNEQFF. As DNA, the CDR3 is TGTGCCAGCTCACCCGCGCCGGCCGGGAGGAATGAGCAGTTCTTC.

This chain's CDR3 is CASSQGGTGFGKLFF. DNA for the CDR3: TGCGCCAGCAGCCAGGGCGGGACAGGGTTCGGAAAACTGTTTTTT. The rearrangement joins TRBV5-1 to TRBJ1-4; 9 bases line up with TRBD1. Trimming at V came to 4 bases and at J to 10 bases, leaving 11 bases not matched to a gene. CDR1 and CDR2 from the germline V gene are SGHRS and YFSETQ. There are 15 residues in the CDR3.

The rearrangement links TRBV7-8 to TRBJ2-4; D ambiguous. V lost 2 bases to trimming and J lost 10 bases, with 12 bases between them. Germline V lookup: CDR1 SGHVS, CDR2 FQNEAQ. The CDR3 contains 13 residues. As DNA, the CDR3 is TGTGCCAGCAGCTTAAGGGCCGTAGGGATTCAGTACTTC. Translated, it gives CASSLRAVGIQYF.